The 27 T cell receptor beta chains below come from one sample, sequenced in a study of T cell responses to AZD1222 COVID-19 vaccine. Repertoires were generated with immunoSEQ multiplex PCR, while TCRdb's copy carries only in-frame clones and drops some. The sample lists 150,000 to 180,000 clones; about 88% were seen once. The sequencing here drew on peripheral blood, taken on day 0 of AZD1222 vaccination. Source of these receptors: an adult in good health.

The V call is TRBV10-3, the J call TRBJ1-1, with TRBD1 matching over 8 bases. Germline V gives CDR1 ENHRY, CDR2 SYGVKD. The CDR3 is 14 residues long. Trimming removed 9 bases from V and 1 base from J; junction bases left unmatched: 7. CDR3 sequence (DNA): TGTGCCATTGCGAACAGGGGGGAGAACACTGAAGCTTTCTTT. Residues: CAIANRGENTEAFF.

The chain joins TRBV5-8 to TRBJ1-1, with a weak D call TRBD1 (5 bases). CDR1 and CDR2 from the germline V gene are SGHTS and YDEGEE. Trimming shortened V by 6 bases and J by 0 bases, and 15 bases separated the two germline ends. CDR3 size: 15 residues. The CDR3 sequence is CASNGYRTLNTEAFF. In DNA form, the CDR3 reads TGTGCCAGCAACGGCTACAGGACCTTGAACACTGAAGCTTTCTTT.

The V gene is TRBV5-6, the J gene TRBJ2-1; weak D call: TRBD2 (5 bases). Between the trimmed V and J ends, which lost 3 bases and 0 bases, there was a span of 13 bases. The CDR3 has 16 residues. Per germline, CDR1 SGHDT and CDR2 YYEEEE. The CDR3 DNA sequence: TGTGCCAGCAGCTCCCCGACCGGGATCTCCTACAATGAGCAGTTCTTC. Translated: CASSSPTGISYNEQFF.

The chain recombines TRBV7-2 with TRBJ2-1; no clear D gene. The CDR3 consists of 17 residues. V was trimmed by 1 base and J by 3 bases, leaving 16 bases between them. The germline gives CDR1 SGHTA, CDR2 FQGNSA. The CDR3 loop reads CASSLVPQDPFYNEQFF. DNA of the CDR3: TGTGCCAGCAGCTTAGTACCCCAGGACCCCTTCTACAATGAGCAGTTCTTC.

The gene calls are TRBV7-2 and TRBJ1-5; D is unclear. Looked up from germline, CDR1 is SGHTA and CDR2 is FQGNSA. The CDR3 covers 14 residues. Trimming cost V 4 bases and J 4 bases, with 11 bases left between them. CDR3 in amino acids: CASSSDGINQPQHF. CDR3 DNA: TGTGCCAGCAGCTCGGACGGGATTAATCAGCCCCAGCATTTT.

V usage is TRBV6-5 and J usage is TRBJ2-1; 10 bases align to TRBD2. Germline V gene data show CDR1 as MNHEY and CDR2 as SVGAGI. This CDR3 has 15 amino acids. Trimming took 7 bases from V and 1 from J; bases not matched to a gene: 4. CDR3 nucleotide sequence: TGTGCCAGCACCTCACTAGCGGGGTCCTACAATGAGCAGTTCTTC. Translating gives CASTSLAGSYNEQFF.

This clone has a single count. The V call is TRBV7-8, the J call TRBJ2-1, with a tentative D call TRBD2 (6 bases). The CDR3 spans 15 residues. V lost 1 base and J 6 bases, leaving 13 bases between the germline ends. Germline V gene lookup returns CDR1 SGHVS and CDR2 FQNEAQ. The CDR3 region is CASSLVSGDGNEQFF. The CDR3 DNA reads as TGTGCCAGCAGCTTAGTTTCGGGGGACGGCAATGAGCAGTTCTTC.

This clone was recorded once. The chain recombines TRBV12-3 or TRBV12-4 with TRBJ2-1; D call uncertain. The CDR3 loop spans 12 amino acids. The V and J ends lost 2 bases and 12 bases respectively, with 11 bases between them. The CDR3 bases are TGTGCCAGCAGTTTACTTGAGGAGTGGCAGTTCTTC. Translation gives CASSLLEEWQFF.

The rearrangement joins TRBV2 to TRBJ1-1; 9 bases line up with TRBD1. Germline lookup yields CDR1 SNHLY and CDR2 FYNNEI. V shed 4 bases and J 1 base; nucleotides not matched to a gene: 7. This CDR3 is 16 amino acids long. CDR3 protein: CASSVVGTGRNTEAFF. The CDR3 DNA reads as TGTGCCAGCAGTGTGGTCGGGACAGGGCGGAACACTGAAGCTTTCTTT.

The chain combines TRBV2 with TRBJ2-7; 9 bases line up with TRBD1. The length of the CDR3 is 13 residues. Germline V gives CDR1 SNHLY, CDR2 FYNNEI. V lost 7 bases and J lost 3; bases outside the gene matches: 4. The CDR3 region is CASKRDRDYEQYF. The DNA of the CDR3 is TGTGCCAGCAAACGGGACAGGGACTACGAGCAGTACTTC.

This clone came up once. The J gene is TRBJ1-2, the V gene TRBV18, with 10 bases lining up with TRBD1. CDR1 and CDR2 (germline): KGHSH, LQKENI. The CDR3 spans 15 residues. Trimming cost V 3 bases and J 8 bases; bases outside gene matches: 9. The CDR3 loop is CASSPRTGGTDGYTF. DNA of the CDR3: TGTGCCAGCTCACCTAGGACAGGGGGTACTGACGGCTACACCTTC.

The chain uses TRBV27 and TRBJ1-3; D ambiguous. The CDR3 has 14 amino acids. Germline CDR1 MNHEY, CDR2 SMNVEV (reference sequence). Trimming removed 4 bases at V and 0 bases at J, with 7 bases between. DNA for the CDR3: TGTGCCAGCAGTTCGGTTCACTCTGGAAACACCATATATTTT. Amino acids: CASSSVHSGNTIYF.

This chain connects TRBV29-1 to TRBJ2-4, with 8 bases lining up with TRBD2. Trimming cost V 5 bases and J 1 base; bases outside gene matches: 10. This CDR3 spans 16 amino acids. CDR1 is SQVTM and CDR2 is ANQGSEA in the germline V gene. CDR3 bases: TGCAGCGTTTTCCTCCACGGGGGGGCTGCCAAAAACATTCAGTACTTC. Amino acid sequence: CSVFLHGGAAKNIQYF.

This sequence joins TRBV28 and TRBJ2-2; unclear D gene. V lost 1 base, J lost 3 bases, and 6 bases lay in between. Germline CDR1 and CDR2: MDHEN and SYDVKM. This CDR3 comprises 14 residues. CDR3 protein: CASSLSRYTGELFF. For the CDR3, the DNA is TGTGCCAGCAGTTTATCCAGATACACCGGGGAGCTGTTTTTT.

The J gene is TRBJ1-1, the V gene TRBV4-3; D remains unclear. The CDR3 extends over 14 amino acids. Germline V gene sequence: CDR1 LGHNA, CDR2 YSLEER. Trimming left V 2 bases short and J 0 bases short, with 7 bases between. CDR3 in amino acids: CASSQFGLNTEAFF. CDR3 nucleotides: TGCGCCAGCAGCCAATTCGGCCTGAACACTGAAGCTTTCTTT.

A word on this clone: This specimen includes other DNA sequences encoding the same CDR3. The chain carries TRBV12-3 or TRBV12-4 and TRBJ1-3; D remains unclear. Trimming pared 2 bases from V and 7 bases from J, leaving 3 bases between. This CDR3 comprises 11 residues. The CDR3, as DNA: TGTGCCAGCAGTTTACGTAACACCATATATTTT. Encoded protein: CASSLRNTIYF.

The chain links TRBV19 to TRBJ2-2; TRBD1 is a possible D gene (6 bases). CDR3 length equals 16 residues. V shed 0 bases and J shed 2 bases, with 10 bases lying between them. The germline CDR1 and CDR2 sequences are LNHDA and SQIVND (reference sequence). The CDR3 nucleotides are TGTGCCAGTAGTATAGACGGGACACTTAACACCGGGGAGCTGTTTTTT. Its translation is CASSIDGTLNTGELFF. Variable domain in full (rest from reference TRBV19 and TRBJ2-2): DGGITQSPKYLFRKEGQNVTLSCEQNLNHDAMYWYRQDPGQGLRLIYYSQIVNDFQKGDIAEGYSVSREKKESFPLTVTSAQKNPTAFYLCASSIDGTLNTGELFFGEGSRLTVL.

This clone was detected a few times. The chain recombines TRBV6-5 with TRBJ2-2, with 10 nucleotides matching TRBD2. This CDR3 has 13 amino acids. The germline V gene encodes CDR1 MNHEY and CDR2 SVGAGI. Trimming cost V 5 bases and J 6 bases; bases outside gene matches: 0. DNA of the CDR3: TGTGCCAGCAGTAGCGGGGGGGCCGGGGAGCTGTTTTTT. Its translation is CASSSGGAGELFF.

About this clone itself: The sample carries other DNA sequences with the same CDR3. The chain joins TRBV7-9 to TRBJ1-2; D is ambiguous. V lost 1 base, J lost 2 bases, and 8 bases lay in between. The CDR3 extends over 14 amino acids. Per germline, CDR1 SEHNR and CDR2 FQNEAQ (reference sequence). The CDR3 nucleotides read TGTGCCAGCAGCTTAGGACAACTCAACTATGGCTACACCTTC. Protein product: CASSLGQLNYGYTF.

This clone came up once. V is TRBV5-4 and J is TRBJ2-2; D perhaps matches TRBD2 (6 bases). V lost 0 bases to trimming and J lost 5 bases, with 17 bases between them. In germline, CDR1 is SGHNT, CDR2 YYREEE (reference sequence). The CDR3 is 17 amino acids. The DNA of the CDR3 is TGTGCCAGCAGCTTGGCGGCTAGCGTTGGCCCTACCGGGGAGCTGTTTTTT. It is translated as CASSLAASVGPTGELFF.

V gene TRBV6-5 combines with J gene TRBJ2-1; 7 bases match TRBD2. V was clipped by 2 bases and J by 3 bases; unmatched bases: 4. Germline V gene data show CDR1 as MNHEY and CDR2 as SVGAGI. The CDR3 extends over 15 amino acids. CDR3 loop: CASSYEAGIYNEQFF. The CDR3, as DNA: TGTGCCAGCAGTTACGAAGCGGGGATCTACAATGAGCAGTTCTTC.

J is TRBJ2-3 and V is TRBV7-9; 7 nucleotides agree with TRBD2. The CDR3 is 16 residues long. Germline loops: CDR1 SEHNR, CDR2 FQNEAQ (reference sequence). V trimming: 8 bases; J trimming: 1 base; junction bases outside the gene matches: 12. CDR3 region: CASGSLGRGGTDTQYF. The CDR3 bases are TGTGCCAGCGGATCTCTGGGTCGGGGGGGCACAGATACGCAGTATTTT.

For the CDR3, the DNA is TGTGCCAGCAGCTTAGACGGACAGGGACGCAAGTTCTTC. Encoded protein: CASSLDGQGRKFF. The chain links TRBV7-2 to TRBJ2-1, with 8 bases aligning to TRBD1. CDR1 is SGHTA, CDR2 FQGNSA, per germline. The CDR3 runs 13 residues. The J segment lost 14 bases and the V segment lost 1 base, leaving 7 bases of the junction unmatched.

This chain connects TRBV18 to TRBJ2-1; the D gene could be TRBD1 or TRBD2 (5 bases each). Germline assignment: CDR1 KGHSH and CDR2 LQKENI. The CDR3 length is 16 residues. Trimming took off 5 bases at V and 3 bases at J, with 17 bases between the two ends. CDR3 nucleotides: TGTGCCAGCTCAGTATCCGGGACGTCTGACTACAATGAGCAGTTCTTC. Residues: CASSVSGTSDYNEQFF.

This clone was observed a handful of times. The chain joins TRBV29-1 to TRBJ1-2; D is uncertain. V gave up 2 bases and J gave up 4 bases, with 5 bases separating them. CDR3 size: 11 residues. Germline V gene sequence: CDR1 SQVTM, CDR2 ANQGSEA. The CDR3 loop is CSVEQLYGYTF. CDR3 in DNA: TGCAGCGTTGAACAGCTCTATGGCTACACCTTC.

This chain connects TRBV12-3 or TRBV12-4 to TRBJ1-4; no clear D. V lost 2 bases, J lost 8 bases, and 9 bases lay in between. The CDR3 is 13 residues long. The CDR3 DNA sequence: TGTGCCAGCAGTTTAAAACTAGGAGAAAAACTGTTTTTT. It translates to CASSLKLGEKLFF.

This clone came up once. This chain links TRBV5-5 with TRBJ2-2; 10 nucleotides agree with TRBD2. The germline V gene has CDR1 SGHKS and CDR2 YYEKEE (reference sequence). V lost 2 bases to trimming and J lost 2 bases; unmatched junction nucleotides: 3. This CDR3 comprises 16 residues. In DNA form, the CDR3 reads TGTGCCAGCAGCTTTCTAGCGGGGGCTAACACCGGGGAGCTGTTTTTT. Protein: CASSFLAGANTGELFF. The full variable domain, in which reference TRBV5-5 and TRBJ2-2 provide the parts outside the CDR3, is DAGVTQSPTHLIKTRGQQVTLRCSPISGHKSVSWYQQVLGQGPQFIFQYYEKEERGRGNFPDRFSARQFPNYSSELNVNALLLGDSALYLCASSFLAGANTGELFFGEGSRLTVL.